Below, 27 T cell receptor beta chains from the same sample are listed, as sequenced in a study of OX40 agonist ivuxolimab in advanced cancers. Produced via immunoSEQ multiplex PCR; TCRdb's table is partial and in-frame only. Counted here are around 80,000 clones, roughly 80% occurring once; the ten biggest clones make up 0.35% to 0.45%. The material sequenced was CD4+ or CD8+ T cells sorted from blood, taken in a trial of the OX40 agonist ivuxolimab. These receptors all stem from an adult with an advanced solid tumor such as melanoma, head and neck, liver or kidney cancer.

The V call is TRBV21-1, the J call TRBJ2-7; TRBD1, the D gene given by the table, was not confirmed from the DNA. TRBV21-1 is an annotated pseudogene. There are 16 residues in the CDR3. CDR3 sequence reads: CASSKRHYQNPYEQYV. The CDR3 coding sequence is TGTGCCAGCAGCAAACGACATTACCAAAACCCCTACGAGCAGTACGTC.

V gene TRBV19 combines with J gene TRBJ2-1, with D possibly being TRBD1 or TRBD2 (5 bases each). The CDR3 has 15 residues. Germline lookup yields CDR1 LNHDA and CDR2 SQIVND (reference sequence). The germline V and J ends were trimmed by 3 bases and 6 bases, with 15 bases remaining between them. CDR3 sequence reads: CASSIALRGRNEQFF. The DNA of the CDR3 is TGTGCCAGTAGTATCGCCCTCCGGGGCCGCAATGAGCAGTTCTTC.

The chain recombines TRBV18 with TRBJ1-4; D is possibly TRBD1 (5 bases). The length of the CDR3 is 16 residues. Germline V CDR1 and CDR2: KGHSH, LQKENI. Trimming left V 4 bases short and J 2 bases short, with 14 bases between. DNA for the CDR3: TGTGCCAGCTCACAGCGGGGCATCAGGACTAATGAAAAACTGTTTTTT. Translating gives CASSQRGIRTNEKLFF.

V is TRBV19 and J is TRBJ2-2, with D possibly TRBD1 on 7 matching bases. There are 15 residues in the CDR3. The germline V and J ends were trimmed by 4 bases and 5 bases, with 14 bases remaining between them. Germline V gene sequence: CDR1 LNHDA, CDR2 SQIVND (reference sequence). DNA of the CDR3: TGTGCCAGTAGTACCTCGACAGGGAGGACCGGGGAGCTGTTTTTT. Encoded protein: CASSTSTGRTGELFF.

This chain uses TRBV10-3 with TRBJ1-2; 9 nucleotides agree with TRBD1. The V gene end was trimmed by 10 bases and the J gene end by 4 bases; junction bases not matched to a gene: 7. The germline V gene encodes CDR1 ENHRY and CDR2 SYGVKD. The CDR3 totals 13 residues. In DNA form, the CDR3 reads TGTGCCACCGCCCCGACAGGGGGCTATGGCTACACCTTC. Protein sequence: CATAPTGGYGYTF.

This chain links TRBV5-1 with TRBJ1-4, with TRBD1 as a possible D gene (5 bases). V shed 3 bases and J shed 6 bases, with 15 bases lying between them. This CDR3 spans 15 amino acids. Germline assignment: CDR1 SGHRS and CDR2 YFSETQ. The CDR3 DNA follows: TGCGCCAGCAGCTGGCGGGGGGGTGCAGATGAAAAACTGTTTTTT. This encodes CASSWRGGADEKLFF. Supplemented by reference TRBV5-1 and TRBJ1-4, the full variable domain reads KAGVTQTPRYLIKTRGQQVTLSCSPISGHRSVSWYQQTPGQGLQFLFEYFSETQRNKGNFPGRFSGRQFSNSRSEMNVSTLELGDSALYLCASSWRGGADEKLFFGSGTQLSVL.

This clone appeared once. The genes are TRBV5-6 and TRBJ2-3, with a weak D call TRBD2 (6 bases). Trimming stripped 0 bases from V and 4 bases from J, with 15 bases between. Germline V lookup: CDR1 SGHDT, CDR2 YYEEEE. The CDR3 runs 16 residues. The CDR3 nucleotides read TGTGCCAGCAGCTTGGATCTGCACGGGGGTGCAGATACGCAGTATTTT. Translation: CASSLDLHGGADTQYF.

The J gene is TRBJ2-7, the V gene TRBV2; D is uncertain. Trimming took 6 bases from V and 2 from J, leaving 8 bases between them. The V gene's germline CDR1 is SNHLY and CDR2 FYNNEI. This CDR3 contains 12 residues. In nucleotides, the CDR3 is TGTGCCAGCAGACTGGATGCCTACGAGCAGTACTTC. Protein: CASRLDAYEQYF.

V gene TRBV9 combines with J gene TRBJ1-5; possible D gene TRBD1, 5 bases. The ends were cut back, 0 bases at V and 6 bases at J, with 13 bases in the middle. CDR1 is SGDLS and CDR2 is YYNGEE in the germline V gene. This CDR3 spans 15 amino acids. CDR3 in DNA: TGTGCCAGCAGCGTAGGGCTACTTGGGGGTCAGCCCCAGCATTTT. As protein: CASSVGLLGGQPQHF.

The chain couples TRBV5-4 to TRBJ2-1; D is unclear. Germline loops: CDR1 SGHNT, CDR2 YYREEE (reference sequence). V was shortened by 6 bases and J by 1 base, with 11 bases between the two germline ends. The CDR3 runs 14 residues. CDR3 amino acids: CASTSWRSYNEQFF. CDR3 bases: TGTGCCAGCACCTCTTGGCGGTCCTACAATGAGCAGTTCTTC.

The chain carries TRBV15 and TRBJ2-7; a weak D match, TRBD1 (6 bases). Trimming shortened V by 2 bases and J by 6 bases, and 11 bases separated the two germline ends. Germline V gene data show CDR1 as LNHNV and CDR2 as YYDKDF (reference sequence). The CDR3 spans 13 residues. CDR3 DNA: TGTGCCACCAGCAGAACACAGGGTGGCGAGCAGTACTTC. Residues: CATSRTQGGEQYF.

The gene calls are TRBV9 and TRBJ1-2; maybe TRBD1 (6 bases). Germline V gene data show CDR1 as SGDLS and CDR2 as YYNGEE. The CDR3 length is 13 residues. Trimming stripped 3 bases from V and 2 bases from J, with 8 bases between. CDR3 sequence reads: CASSATGNYGYTF. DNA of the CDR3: TGTGCCAGCAGCGCAACAGGGAACTATGGCTACACCTTC.

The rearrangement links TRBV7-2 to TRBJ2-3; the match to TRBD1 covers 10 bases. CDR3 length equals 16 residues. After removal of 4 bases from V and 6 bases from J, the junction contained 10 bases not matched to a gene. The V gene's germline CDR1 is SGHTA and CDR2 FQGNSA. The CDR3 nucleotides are TGTGCCAGCAGCTCCCGAAGGGGACAGGGGAAGGATACGCAGTATTTT. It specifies CASSSRRGQGKDTQYF. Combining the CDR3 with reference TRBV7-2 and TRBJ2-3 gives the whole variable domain GAGVSQSPSNKVTEKGKDVELRCDPISGHTALYWYRQSLGQGLEFLIYFQGNSAPDKSGLPSDRFSAERTGGSVSTLTIQRTQQEDSAVYLCASSSRRGQGKDTQYFGPGTRLTVL.

In nucleotides, the CDR3 is TGTGCCAGCAGTTTATCGGCTAGCGGGGTACCCTACGAGCAGTACTTC. Translating gives CASSLSASGVPYEQYF. V and J are TRBV27 and TRBJ2-7; 9 bases map to TRBD2. J was trimmed by 2 bases and V by 0 bases; bases with no gene match: 5. The germline V gene encodes CDR1 MNHEY and CDR2 SMNVEV (reference sequence). This CDR3 region has 16 residues.

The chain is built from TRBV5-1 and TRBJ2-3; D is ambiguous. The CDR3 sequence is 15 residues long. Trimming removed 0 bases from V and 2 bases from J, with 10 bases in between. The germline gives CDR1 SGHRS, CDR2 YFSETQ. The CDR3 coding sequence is TGCGCCAGCAGCTTGGGTGGGCCGAACACAGATACGCAGTATTTT. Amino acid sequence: CASSLGGPNTDTQYF.

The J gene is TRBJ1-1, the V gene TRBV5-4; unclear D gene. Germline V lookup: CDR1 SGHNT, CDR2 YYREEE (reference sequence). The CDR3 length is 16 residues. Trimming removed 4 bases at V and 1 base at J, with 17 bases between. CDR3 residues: CASSPQAGRANTEAFF. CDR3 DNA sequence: TGTGCCAGCAGCCCCCAGGCAGGACGGGCGAACACTGAAGCTTTCTTT.

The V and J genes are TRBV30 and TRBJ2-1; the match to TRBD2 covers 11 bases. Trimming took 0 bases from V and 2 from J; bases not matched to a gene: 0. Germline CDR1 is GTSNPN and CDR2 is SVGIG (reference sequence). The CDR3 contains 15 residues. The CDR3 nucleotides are TGTGCCTGGAGTGTACTAGCGGGGGCCTACAATGAGCAGTTCTTC. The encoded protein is CAWSVLAGAYNEQFF.

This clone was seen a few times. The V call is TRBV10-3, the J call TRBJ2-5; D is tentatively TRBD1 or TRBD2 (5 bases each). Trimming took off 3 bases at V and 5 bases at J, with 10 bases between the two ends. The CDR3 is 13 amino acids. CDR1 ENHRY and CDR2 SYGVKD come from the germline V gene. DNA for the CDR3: TGTGCCATCAGTGACGGGGACGCGGAGACCCAGTACTTC. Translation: CAISDGDAETQYF.

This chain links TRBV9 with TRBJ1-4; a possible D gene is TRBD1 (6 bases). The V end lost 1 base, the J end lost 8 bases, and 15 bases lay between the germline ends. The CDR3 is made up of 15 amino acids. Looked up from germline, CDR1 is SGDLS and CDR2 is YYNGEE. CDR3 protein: CASSVKAQGREKLFF. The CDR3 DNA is TGTGCCAGCAGCGTAAAGGCCCAGGGGAGGGAAAAACTGTTTTTT.

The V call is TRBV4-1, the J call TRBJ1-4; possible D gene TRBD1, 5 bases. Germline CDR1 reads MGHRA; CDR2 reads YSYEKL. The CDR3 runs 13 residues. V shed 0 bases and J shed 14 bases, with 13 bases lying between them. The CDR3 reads CASSQDRARVLFF. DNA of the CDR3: TGCGCCAGCAGCCAAGATAGGGCCAGGGTCCTGTTTTTT.

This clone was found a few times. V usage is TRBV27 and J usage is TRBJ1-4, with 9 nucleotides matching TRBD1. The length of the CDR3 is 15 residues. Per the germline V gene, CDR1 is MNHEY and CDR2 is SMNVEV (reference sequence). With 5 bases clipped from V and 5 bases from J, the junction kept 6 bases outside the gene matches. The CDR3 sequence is CASSPTGGANEKLFF. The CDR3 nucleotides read TGTGCCAGCAGTCCGACAGGGGGAGCGAATGAAAAACTGTTTTTT.

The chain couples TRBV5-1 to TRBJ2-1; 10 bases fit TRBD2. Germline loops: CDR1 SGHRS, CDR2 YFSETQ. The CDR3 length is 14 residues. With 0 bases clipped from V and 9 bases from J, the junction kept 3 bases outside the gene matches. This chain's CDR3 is CASSLGTSGGEQFF. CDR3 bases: TGCGCCAGCAGCTTGGGGACTAGCGGAGGTGAGCAGTTCTTC.

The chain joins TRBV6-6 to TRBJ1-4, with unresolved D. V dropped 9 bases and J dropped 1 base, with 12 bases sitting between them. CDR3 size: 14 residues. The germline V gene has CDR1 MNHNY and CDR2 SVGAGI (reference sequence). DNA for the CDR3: TGTGCCAGTAAAAAACAAGGAACTAATGAAAAACTGTTTTTT. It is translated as CASKKQGTNEKLFF.

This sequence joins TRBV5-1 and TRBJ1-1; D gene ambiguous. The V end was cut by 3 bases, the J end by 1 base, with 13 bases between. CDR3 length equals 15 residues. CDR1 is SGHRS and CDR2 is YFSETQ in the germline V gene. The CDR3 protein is CASSSPQTQNTEAFF. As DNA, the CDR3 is TGCGCCAGCAGCTCCCCCCAGACACAGAACACTGAAGCTTTCTTT.

The CDR3 here is CASHLRTATNEKLFF. CDR3 sequence (DNA): TGTGCCAGTCATCTCAGGACAGCAACTAATGAAAAACTGTTTTTT. This chain connects TRBV19 to TRBJ1-4; D might be TRBD1 (6 bases). Germline values: CDR1 LNHDA, CDR2 SQIVND (reference sequence). CDR3 length: 15 amino acids. The V and J ends lost 8 bases and 0 bases respectively, with 13 bases between them.

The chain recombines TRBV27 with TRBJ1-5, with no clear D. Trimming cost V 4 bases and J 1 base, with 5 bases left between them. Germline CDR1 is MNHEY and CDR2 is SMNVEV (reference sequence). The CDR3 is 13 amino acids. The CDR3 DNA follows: TGTGCCAGCAGTTCGGGAAGCAATCAGCCCCAGCATTTT. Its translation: CASSSGSNQPQHF.

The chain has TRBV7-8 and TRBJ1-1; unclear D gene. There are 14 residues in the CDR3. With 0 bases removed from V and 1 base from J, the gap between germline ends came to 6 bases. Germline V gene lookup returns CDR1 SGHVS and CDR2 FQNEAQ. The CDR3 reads CASSLASGNTEAFF. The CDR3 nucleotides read TGTGCCAGCAGCTTAGCATCAGGGAACACTGAAGCTTTCTTT.